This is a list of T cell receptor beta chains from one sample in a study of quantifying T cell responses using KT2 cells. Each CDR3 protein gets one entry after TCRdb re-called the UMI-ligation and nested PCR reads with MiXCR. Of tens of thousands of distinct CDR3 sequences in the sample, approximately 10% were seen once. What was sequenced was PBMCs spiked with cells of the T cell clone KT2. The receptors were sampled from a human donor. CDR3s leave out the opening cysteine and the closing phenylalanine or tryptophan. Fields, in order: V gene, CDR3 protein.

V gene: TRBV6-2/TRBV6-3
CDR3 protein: ASSRRDRIQETQY

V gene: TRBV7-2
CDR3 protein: ASSRGQGNYEQY

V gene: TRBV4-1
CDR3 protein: ASSQLRTGTGGYT

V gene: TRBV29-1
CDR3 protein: SVEDGNTYGYT

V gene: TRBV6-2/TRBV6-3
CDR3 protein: ASSSPGQGRQPQH

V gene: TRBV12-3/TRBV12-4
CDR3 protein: ASSPRRDLNTGELF

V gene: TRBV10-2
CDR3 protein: ASSERTGKLF

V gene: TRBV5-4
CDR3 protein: ASSITSAIDTGEKLF

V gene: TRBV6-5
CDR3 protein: ASSPGTNNEQF

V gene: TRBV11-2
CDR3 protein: ASSPSHEQF

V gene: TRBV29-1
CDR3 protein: SVRLTGAGNEQF

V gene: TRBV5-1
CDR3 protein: ASSVRPGLNTGELF

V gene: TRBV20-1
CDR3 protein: SASQAGEQY

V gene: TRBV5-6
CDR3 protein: ASSLAQGSNYGYT

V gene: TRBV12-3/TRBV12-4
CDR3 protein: ASSFNRNYGYT

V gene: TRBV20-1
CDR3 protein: SAGIHRDYRNEQF

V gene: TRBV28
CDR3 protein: ASSFYGTVEETQY

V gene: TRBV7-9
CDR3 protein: ASSFTEAF

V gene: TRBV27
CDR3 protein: ASSSRTGLLNTDTQY

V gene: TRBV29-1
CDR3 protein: SVEGDGITQETQY

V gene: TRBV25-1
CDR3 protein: ATPTQTSYEQY

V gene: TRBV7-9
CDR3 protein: ASSQGLYTDTQY

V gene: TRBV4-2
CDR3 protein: ASSPLAGFTDTQY

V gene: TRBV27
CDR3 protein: ASRPLGRWEETQY

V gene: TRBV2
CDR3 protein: ASRRIRRDDNEQF

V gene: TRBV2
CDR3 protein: ASTYTSGSTGELF

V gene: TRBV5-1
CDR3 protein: ASSESAGNTIY

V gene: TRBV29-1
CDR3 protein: SVGSVGGTGELF

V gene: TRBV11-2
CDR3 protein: ASSSRVYGYT

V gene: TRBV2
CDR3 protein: ASTAGATYEQY

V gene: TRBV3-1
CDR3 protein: ASSQGAGVYMQY

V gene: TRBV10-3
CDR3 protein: AIAAGGQVIGNEQF

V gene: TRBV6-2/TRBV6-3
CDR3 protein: ASSFGGAGNQPQH

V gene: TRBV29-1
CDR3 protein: SVVRAGNEKLF

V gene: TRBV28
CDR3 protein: ASSLKAWARGQPQH

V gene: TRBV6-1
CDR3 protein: ASRFMGQGSGYT

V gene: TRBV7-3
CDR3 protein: ASTKHTEGDLPSAEQF

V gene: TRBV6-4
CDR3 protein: ASSDSSEGEQF

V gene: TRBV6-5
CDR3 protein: ASSYSMVAANQETQY

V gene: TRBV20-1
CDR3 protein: SARQQGEYSPLH

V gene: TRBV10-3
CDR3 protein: AISETGGSHNEQF

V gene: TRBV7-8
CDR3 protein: ASSLGTASYEQY

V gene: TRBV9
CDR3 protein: ASSSQGPLH

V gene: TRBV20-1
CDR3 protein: SASFSAGAYEQY

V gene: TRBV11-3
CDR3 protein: ASSLVDSGIFSPNTGELF

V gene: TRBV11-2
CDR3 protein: ASSLGALRAKNIQY

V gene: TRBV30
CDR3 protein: ACQASYEQY

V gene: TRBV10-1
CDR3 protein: ASSESIGETQY

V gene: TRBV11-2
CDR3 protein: ASGSSNNEQF

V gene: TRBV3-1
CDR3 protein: ASSQGRHRTDTQY

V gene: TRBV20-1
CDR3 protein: SAPTGLAFTDTQY

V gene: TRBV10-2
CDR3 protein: ASSETGPYT

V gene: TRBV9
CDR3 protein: ASTDRTENTGELF